The following is a T cell receptor beta chain sequence with its context. Trimming pared 1 base from V and 4 bases from J, leaving 12 bases between. The germline V gene has CDR1 KGHSH and CDR2 LQKENI. CDR3 size: 15 residues. This sample was taken from a study of T cell changes during pregnancy in multiple sclerosis. Sequencing used immunoSEQ multiplex PCR; TCRdb keeps in-frame clones, though not all of them. Seen here are about 87,000 clones, 85% to 95% observed once, and the top ten hold about 1.4%. The TCR originated in a female donor in good health, enrolled as a control in a pregnancy study. V gene TRBV18 combines with J gene TRBJ2-3; D may be TRBD1 (5 bases). The sequencing here drew on peripheral blood, taken in the third trimester of pregnancy. The CDR3 DNA reads as TGTGCCAGCTCACCACGGGGCCTCAGACCAGATACGCAGTATTTT. Amino acids: CASSPRGLRPDTQYF. The full variable domain, with the rest looked up from reference TRBV18 and TRBJ2-3, is NAGVMQNPRHLVRRRGQEARLRCSPMKGHSHVYWYRQLPEEGLKFMVYLQKENIIDESGMPKERFSAEFPKEGPSILRIQQVVRGDSAAYFCASSPRGLRPDTQYFGPGTRLTVL.